This entry is about one TCR beta chain. The antigen remains unidentified. V was clipped by 5 bases and J by 12 bases; unmatched bases: 13. CDR1 is MNHEY and CDR2 is SVGAGI in the germline V gene. This CDR3 region has 16 residues. The source of the sample is a study of T-cell memory formation after mild COVID-19. Study-level points and caveats: Contracting CD4+ clones lay largely in CM and EM, with CD8+ ones residing in EMRA.

From the 5' RACE reads, TCRdb called clonotypes with MiXCR, one entry per CDR3 protein. The sample shows about 470,000 distinct CDR3 sequences, approximately 25% of them seen only once. The chain is built from TRBV6-5 and TRBJ2-1, with 13 bases matching TRBD2. Sequenced input: PBMCs or a T cell subset sorted from them (not recorded which). The receptor comes from an adult woman who had mild COVID-19 (a few samples of this study predate the infection). Cell type and time point are not known. For the CDR3, the DNA is TGTGCCAGCAGTCCGCTCGGGACTAGCGGGAAGGGAGGGCAGTTCTTC. Translated: CASSPLGTSGKGGQFF.